The 25 T cell receptor beta chains below were found in one sample sequenced in a study of TIL therapy for anti-PD-1-resistant metastatic lung cancer. The time point here: pre-treatment sample, taken before nivolumab and TIL therapy. The immunoSEQ assay was v3. Assay used: immunoSEQ multiplex PCR; TCRdb lists only in-frame clones, some missing. Of more than 15,000 clones in the sample, roughly four fifths were seen once. The sample here was blood, taken at baseline. The receptors shown here come from a person aged 25-85 years with non-small cell lung cancer.

The chain recombines TRBV5-1 with TRBJ2-2; TRBD2 is a possible D gene (6 bases). Looked up from germline, CDR1 is SGHRS and CDR2 is YFSETQ. CDR3 length: 14 residues. Trimming left V 6 bases short and J 4 bases short, with 13 bases between. DNA of the CDR3: TGCGCCAGCACGGAGGGCTTCGCCACCGGGGAGCTGTTTTTT. Residues: CASTEGFATGELFF.

The gene calls are TRBV4-1 and TRBJ1-1, with a possible D match to TRBD1 (5 bases). V was clipped by 1 base and J by 1 base, with 10 bases between them. Germline V CDR1 and CDR2: MGHRA, YSYEKL. The CDR3 is made up of 15 amino acids. In DNA, the CDR3 is TGCGCCAGCAGCCAAGTCTGGGGCGGGAACACTGAAGCTTTCTTT. This encodes CASSQVWGGNTEAFF.

The chain joins TRBV28 to TRBJ1-4, with a possible D match to TRBD1 (6 bases). The CDR3 loop spans 15 amino acids. From germline, CDR1 is MDHEN and CDR2 SYDVKM. V lost 8 bases, J lost 0 bases, and 13 bases lay in between. CDR3 in DNA: TGTGCCAGCGGCAGGGCAGGGGCAACTAATGAAAAACTGTTTTTT. This translates into CASGRAGATNEKLFF.

The chain combines TRBV7-2 with TRBJ2-7, with 10 bases aligning to TRBD2. The CDR3 contains 15 residues. Per germline, CDR1 SGHTA and CDR2 FQGNSA. V trimming: 5 bases; J trimming: 0 bases; junction bases outside the gene matches: 4. CDR3 coding DNA: TGTGCCAGCAGCCCGCGGACTAGCGGCTCCTACGAGCAGTACTTC. Protein product: CASSPRTSGSYEQYF.

The V and J genes are TRBV5-4 and TRBJ2-2; 11 bases map to TRBD1. The CDR3 contains 17 residues. V lost 2 bases, J lost 4 bases, and 7 bases stayed unmatched. Germline CDR1 is SGHNT and CDR2 is YYREEE (reference sequence). DNA for the CDR3: TGTGCCAGCAGCTTATTGGGACAGGGGGGTATCACCGGGGAGCTGTTTTTT. Protein: CASSLLGQGGITGELFF. Supplemented by reference TRBV5-4 and TRBJ2-2, the full variable domain reads ETGVTQSPTHLIKTRGQQVTLRCSSQSGHNTVSWYQQALGQGPQFIFQYYREEENGRGNFPPRFSGLQFPNYSSELNVNALELDDSALYLCASSLLGQGGITGELFFGEGSRLTVL.

The chain couples TRBV5-1 to TRBJ2-3; the D gene is possibly TRBD2 (6 bases). V was pared by 4 bases and J by 5 bases, with 11 bases between. Germline V lookup: CDR1 SGHRS, CDR2 YFSETQ. This CDR3 is built from 13 residues. CDR3 residues: CASSLRLGDTQYF. CDR3 sequence (DNA): TGCGCCAGCAGCCTACGACTAGGAGATACGCAGTATTTT.

The J gene is TRBJ2-3, the V gene TRBV11-1; no clear D gene. This CDR3 contains 12 residues. The ends were cut back, 5 bases at V and 0 bases at J, with 3 bases in the middle. Germline V gives CDR1 SGHAT, CDR2 FQDESV (reference sequence). The CDR3 is CASSTSTDTQYF. The CDR3 DNA follows: TGTGCCAGCAGCACCAGCACAGATACGCAGTATTTT.

The V call is TRBV5-1, the J call TRBJ2-3; D uncertain. V lost 4 bases and J lost 3, with 12 bases in between. In germline, CDR1 is SGHRS, CDR2 YFSETQ. The CDR3 is 14 residues long. CDR3 amino acids: CASSRVLGTDTQYF. The CDR3 nucleotides read TGCGCCAGCAGCCGTGTGTTGGGGACAGATACGCAGTATTTT.

This chain connects TRBV5-1 to TRBJ1-1; D gene uncertain. The CDR3 sequence is 14 residues long. Germline V gives CDR1 SGHRS, CDR2 YFSETQ. V was clipped by 0 bases and J by 0 bases, with 6 bases between them. CDR3 in amino acids: CASSLDTVNTEAFF. The DNA of the CDR3 is TGCGCCAGCAGCTTGGACACGGTGAACACTGAAGCTTTCTTT.

V gene TRBV11-1 combines with J gene TRBJ2-5, with unresolved D. The CDR3 length is 12 residues. Trimming left V 3 bases short and J 1 base short, with 3 bases between. Germline V gene lookup returns CDR1 SGHAT and CDR2 FQDESV (reference sequence). The CDR3 sequence is CASSFSQETQYF. The CDR3 DNA reads TGTGCCAGCAGCTTTAGCCAAGAGACCCAGTACTTC.

This clone has only one observation. The V and J genes are TRBV5-1 and TRBJ1-3; D is unresolved. This CDR3 has 13 residues. Germline CDR1 and CDR2: SGHRS and YFSETQ. Trimming pared 4 bases from V and 7 bases from J, leaving 12 bases between. The CDR3: CASSPSQRNTIYF. As DNA, the CDR3 is TGCGCCAGCAGCCCTAGTCAGCGGAACACCATATATTTT.

The chain links TRBV7-2 to TRBJ2-5; D not certain. The J call could be wrong; TRBJ2-7 is a better fit for the DNA end. The V gene's germline CDR1 is SGHTA and CDR2 FQGNSA. There are 15 residues in the CDR3. The CDR3 DNA sequence: TGTGCCAGCAGCAAACCCCCTGGGAATACCTACGAGCAGTACTTC. It translates to CASSKPPGNTYEQYF.

The chain couples TRBV28 to TRBJ1-5, with TRBD1 as a possible D gene (5 bases). The CDR3 has 14 amino acids. Germline V gives CDR1 MDHEN, CDR2 SYDVKM. Between the trimmed V and J ends, which lost 6 bases and 8 bases, there was a span of 17 bases. In DNA form, the CDR3 reads TGTGCCAGCAGCTTGGGACGCGGGATGGAGCCCCAGCATTTT. Translation: CASSLGRGMEPQHF.

V is TRBV5-1 and J is TRBJ2-3; 11 bases fit TRBD1. J was trimmed by 6 bases and V by 1 base; bases with no gene match: 4. The CDR3 has 15 amino acids. CDR1 is SGHRS, CDR2 YFSETQ, per germline. CDR3 amino acids: CASSLWTGGRDTQYF. The CDR3 nucleotides are TGCGCCAGCAGCTTGTGGACAGGGGGCAGGGATACGCAGTATTTT. Full variable domain (outside the CDR3, taken from reference TRBV5-1 and TRBJ2-3): KAGVTQTPRYLIKTRGQQVTLSCSPISGHRSVSWYQQTPGQGLQFLFEYFSETQRNKGNFPGRFSGRQFSNSRSEMNVSTLELGDSALYLCASSLWTGGRDTQYFGPGTRLTVL.

The chain combines TRBV7-9 with TRBJ2-2; no firm D call. V dropped 3 bases and J dropped 5 bases, with 7 bases sitting between them. The CDR3 has 13 amino acids. Per germline, CDR1 SEHNR and CDR2 FQNEAQ (reference sequence). The CDR3 sequence is CASSFGETGELFF. The CDR3 DNA reads TGTGCCAGCAGCTTCGGCGAGACCGGGGAGCTGTTTTTT.

In this sample, this clone turned up once. This chain joins TRBV5-1 and TRBJ2-1; D not certain. Trimming removed 2 bases at V and 9 bases at J, with 15 bases between. From germline, CDR1 is SGHRS and CDR2 YFSETQ. This CDR3 region has 14 residues. This CDR3 reads CASSFNLPPSEQFF. CDR3 nucleotide sequence: TGCGCCAGCAGCTTTAACCTCCCCCCCAGTGAGCAGTTCTTC.

The V gene is TRBV4-2, the J gene TRBJ1-5, with 9 bases matching TRBD1. This CDR3 comprises 17 residues. Germline V lookup: CDR1 LGHNA, CDR2 YNFKEQ. The ends lost 1 base at V and 0 bases at J; junction bases unmatched: 4. The CDR3 DNA reads as TGTGCCAGCAGCCAAGGTGGACAGGGGACTAGCAATCAGCCCCAGCATTTT. Protein: CASSQGGQGTSNQPQHF.

This chain joins TRBV28 and TRBJ2-7, with TRBD1 identical over 7 bases. This CDR3 is built from 14 residues. With V trimmed by 6 bases and J by 5 bases, 10 bases remained unmatched. CDR1 and CDR2 (germline): MDHEN, SYDVKM. CDR3 nucleotides: TGTGCCAGCAGACGACAGGGTCGGGTGGACGAGCAGTACTTC. Translation gives CASRRQGRVDEQYF.

This chain connects TRBV30 to TRBJ1-2; a possible D gene is TRBD1 (6 bases). Germline V CDR1 and CDR2: GTSNPN, SVGIG (reference sequence). The CDR3 runs 12 residues. CDR3 nucleotide sequence: TGTGGGGGGGGCCTCCTTAACTATGGCTACACCTTC. Amino acid sequence: CGGGLLNYGYTF. The whole variable domain, remainder taken from reference TRBV30 and TRBJ1-2, is SQTIHQWPATLVQPVGSPLSLECTVEGTSNPNLYWYRQAAGRGLQLLFYSVGIGQISSEVPQNLSASRPQDRQFILSSKKLLLSDSGFYLCGGGLLNYGYTFGSGTRLTVV.

This clone was detected a few times. This chain uses TRBV30 with TRBJ2-7; 8 nucleotides agree with TRBD1. The CDR3 loop spans 16 amino acids. With V trimmed by 2 bases and J by 7 bases, 16 bases remained unmatched. Germline V gene data show CDR1 as GTSNPN and CDR2 as SVGIG (reference sequence). The CDR3: CAWSPLYLAGGGEQYF. CDR3 nucleotides: TGTGCCTGGAGTCCACTGTACCTGGCAGGGGGCGGGGAGCAGTACTTC.

V and J are TRBV4-2 and TRBJ1-5; 9 positions match TRBD1. J lost 5 bases, V lost 1 base, and 9 bases had no gene match. From germline, CDR1 is LGHNA and CDR2 YNFKEQ. The CDR3 is 17 amino acids. In nucleotides, the CDR3 is TGTGCCAGCAGCCAAGGGACAGGGGCTCTGAGGGATCAGCCCCAGCATTTT. It codes for CASSQGTGALRDQPQHF.

The J gene is TRBJ1-2, the V gene TRBV10-3; 9 nucleotides agree with TRBD1. The V segment lost 3 bases and the J segment 7 bases; nucleotides outside the gene matches: 6. The germline gives CDR1 ENHRY, CDR2 SYGVKD. The CDR3 runs 14 residues. The CDR3 DNA reads as TGTGCCATCAGTGATAAGGGACAGGGACGTGGCTACACCTTC. Translated: CAISDKGQGRGYTF.

V is TRBV10-3 and J is TRBJ1-4; no clear D gene. Trimming took 2 bases from V and 13 from J, leaving 17 bases between them. In germline, CDR1 is ENHRY, CDR2 SYGVKD. This CDR3 spans 14 amino acids. CDR3 residues: CAISEDLPGQRLFF. The CDR3 DNA is TGTGCCATCAGTGAGGACTTACCGGGCCAGCGACTGTTTTTT.

The chain is built from TRBV18 and TRBJ1-1; a possible D gene is TRBD1 (5 bases). CDR1 is KGHSH, CDR2 LQKENI, per germline. CDR3 size: 15 residues. V was pared by 3 bases and J by 3 bases, with 14 bases between. CDR3 in amino acids: CASSPPRDQDTEAFF. As DNA, the CDR3 is TGTGCCAGCTCACCCCCCAGGGATCAGGACACTGAAGCTTTCTTT.

The chain is built from TRBV28 and TRBJ2-1, with TRBD2 as a possible D gene (6 bases). The germline V and J ends were trimmed by 5 bases and 5 bases, with 13 bases remaining between them. The CDR3 loop spans 14 amino acids. The germline V gene has CDR1 MDHEN and CDR2 SYDVKM. CDR3 sequence: CASSPPTSNNEQFF. CDR3 nucleotide sequence: TGTGCCAGCAGTCCCCCCACTAGCAACAATGAGCAGTTCTTC.